The 21 T cell receptor beta chains reported below all come from one sample, sequenced in a study of T cells in Graves' hyperthyroidism and ophthalmopathy. RNA transcripts gave rise to amplified TCR beta CDR3 regions. Carried out on the TCR CDR3, a first-round RT-PCR used the HTBI primer set. TCRdb re-called the multiplex PCR reads with MiXCR, one entry per CDR3 protein. The top ten clones hold around 50% of a sample with 500,000 to 550,000 distinct CDR3 sequences, 15% to 20% of them seen once. The source material was blood. The receptors were sampled from a middle-aged man with Graves' ophthalmopathy.

There are a few counts of this clonotype. V and J are TRBV6-1 and TRBJ1-1, with no clear D. Per germline, CDR1 MNHNS and CDR2 SASEGT. The CDR3 loop spans 13 amino acids. With 8 bases removed from V and 1 base from J, the gap between germline ends came to 11 bases. CDR3: CASSTRQNTEAFF. For the CDR3, the DNA is TGTGCCAGCTCAACCCGACAGAACACTGAAGCTTTCTTT.

The chain couples TRBV2 to TRBJ2-1; TRBD2 aligns across 15 bases. Germline loops: CDR1 SNHLY, CDR2 FYNNEI. Trimming at V came to 4 bases and at J to 8 bases, leaving 3 bases not matched to a gene. The CDR3 is 15 amino acids. In DNA form, the CDR3 reads TGTGCCAGCAGTGGGACTAGCGGGAGGGTAGATGAGCAGTTCTTC. Protein sequence: CASSGTSGRVDEQFF. The full variable domain, completed using reference TRBV2 and TRBJ2-1, is EPEVTQTPSHQVTQMGQEVILRCVPISNHLYFYWYRQILGQKVEFLVSFYNNEISEKSEIFDDQFSVERPDGSNFTLKIRSTKLEDSAMYFCASSGTSGRVDEQFFGPGTRLTVL.

CDR3 region: CASSGGYSGELFF. The CDR3 DNA reads as TGTGCCAGCTCGGGAGGGTATTCCGGGGAGCTGTTTTTT. The chain joins TRBV11-2 to TRBJ2-2; TRBD2 matches 8 bases. Germline V CDR1 and CDR2: SGHAT, FQNNGV. V lost 8 bases to trimming and J lost 6 bases; unmatched junction nucleotides: 5. This CDR3 has 13 amino acids.

The CDR3 nucleotides are TGTGCCAGCAGTTACGGTACGTCAGGAGGGGACTACGAGCAGTACTTC. It is translated as CASSYGTSGGDYEQYF. V gene TRBV6-2 or TRBV6-3 combines with J gene TRBJ2-7; TRBD2 might be the D (6 bases). The CDR3 spans 16 residues. Trimming left V 2 bases short and J 3 bases short, with 17 bases between. The germline V gene has CDR1 MNHEY and CDR2 SVGEGT.

This clonotype has a count of ten or more. The genes are TRBV18 and TRBJ1-1, with 7 bases aligning to TRBD1. The CDR3 loop spans 13 amino acids. Germline V gene lookup returns CDR1 KGHSH and CDR2 LQKENI. V was pared by 4 bases and J by 3 bases, with 2 bases of the junction left unmatched. This chain's CDR3 is CASSQGADTEAFF. CDR3 DNA: TGTGCCAGCTCACAGGGGGCTGACACTGAAGCTTTCTTT.

This clonotype was detected only a few times. The chain employs TRBV3-1 and TRBJ2-3, with D perhaps matching TRBD1 or TRBD2 (6 bases each). V lost 0 bases, J lost 1 base, and 11 bases lay in between. Germline assignment: CDR1 LGHDT and CDR2 YNNKEL (reference sequence). The CDR3 is made up of 16 amino acids. The CDR3 DNA follows: TGTGCCAGCAGCCAAGATCCGGGGGCTGGCACAGATACGCAGTATTTT. Translation: CASSQDPGAGTDTQYF.

The sample holds a few counts of this clonotype. V is TRBV10-3 and J is TRBJ2-3; 9 bases align to TRBD2. Germline lookup yields CDR1 ENHRY and CDR2 SYGVKD. Germline trimming cut 0 bases from V and 2 bases from J; bases unmatched to any gene: 9. The CDR3 consists of 18 residues. The CDR3 region is CAISESKASGDITDTQYF. CDR3 bases: TGTGCCATCAGTGAGTCGAAGGCTAGCGGGGACATCACAGATACGCAGTATTTT.

This clonotype came up a few times. The chain has TRBV20-1 and TRBJ1-6, with 12 bases matching TRBD1. This CDR3 has 14 residues. Germline values: CDR1 DFQATT, CDR2 SNEGSKA (reference sequence). The trim removed 5 bases at V and 7 bases at J, leaving 3 bases unmatched. CDR3 loop: CSAGGQGANSPLHF. DNA for the CDR3: TGCAGTGCTGGGGGACAGGGGGCCAATTCACCCCTCCACTTT.

This chain uses TRBV5-6 with TRBJ1-1, with D unclear. This CDR3 comprises 15 residues. V was trimmed by 0 bases and J by 1 base, leaving 10 bases between them. Germline V lookup: CDR1 SGHDT, CDR2 YYEEEE. The CDR3 nucleotides read TGTGCCAGCAGCTTGGAAATCAGTTGGAACACTGAAGCTTTCTTT. Amino acid sequence: CASSLEISWNTEAFF.

The rearrangement links TRBV5-1 to TRBJ2-3, with D tentatively TRBD2 (6 bases). V dropped 3 bases and J dropped 4 bases, with 15 bases sitting between them. Germline lookup yields CDR1 SGHRS and CDR2 YFSETQ. The CDR3 runs to 15 residues. The CDR3 sequence is CASSSVGGSPDTQYF. The CDR3 DNA reads as TGCGCCAGCAGCTCAGTGGGAGGTTCCCCAGATACGCAGTATTTT.

The sample holds many counts of this clonotype. This chain uses TRBV28 with TRBJ2-7, with 11 bases fitting TRBD1. The germline V gene encodes CDR1 MDHEN and CDR2 SYDVKM. CDR3 length equals 15 residues. V lost 5 bases to trimming and J lost 7 bases; unmatched junction nucleotides: 10. The CDR3 region is CASSRAGTGGREQYF. In DNA, the CDR3 is TGTGCCAGCAGTCGTGCCGGGACAGGGGGTCGAGAGCAGTACTTC.

This sequence joins TRBV11-2 and TRBJ2-3; no reliable D call. Germline V gene data show CDR1 as SGHAT and CDR2 as FQNNGV. Trimming left V 5 bases short and J 2 bases short, with 17 bases between. This CDR3 is built from 16 residues. The CDR3 here is CASSLLIARSTDTQYF. The CDR3 region has the DNA TGTGCCAGCAGCCTCCTAATAGCACGATCCACAGATACGCAGTATTTT.

Points on this clonotype: One base away lies a much larger clone, so this may be a sequencing read error. This rearrangement joins TRBV6-1 to TRBJ1-1, with no clear D. Germline V gene data show CDR1 as MNHNS and CDR2 as SASEGT. The CDR3 loop spans 12 amino acids. Trimming removed 6 bases at V and 1 base at J, with 6 bases between. CDR3 protein: CASRRQNTEAFF. CDR3 DNA: TGTGCCAGCAGACGACAGAACACTGAAGCTTTCTTT.

This clonotype was observed at least ten times. The chain uses TRBV3-1 and TRBJ1-1; tentatively, D is TRBD1 (6 bases). The CDR3 length is 14 residues. The V gene lost 4 bases and the J gene lost 5 bases, with 14 bases spanning the gap. Germline V lookup: CDR1 LGHDT, CDR2 YNNKEL (reference sequence). Here the CDR3 DNA reads TGTGCCAGCAGCCTCTATGAGGGGGGGACTGAAGCTTTCTTT. As protein: CASSLYEGGTEAFF.

This clonotype was found a few times. The V call is TRBV2, the J call TRBJ1-6; D not certain. The V gene's germline CDR1 is SNHLY and CDR2 FYNNEI. Trimming stripped 1 base from V and 12 bases from J, with 10 bases between. The CDR3 is 13 amino acids. CDR3 nucleotide sequence: TGTGCCAGCAGTGAAGGTCGGGCAGAACCCCTCCACTTT. Its protein product is CASSEGRAEPLHF. Variable domain in full (rest from reference TRBV2 and TRBJ1-6): EPEVTQTPSHQVTQMGQEVILRCVPISNHLYFYWYRQILGQKVEFLVSFYNNEISEKSEIFDDQFSVERPDGSNFTLKIRSTKLEDSAMYFCASSEGRAEPLHFGNGTRLTVT.

Here the CDR3 reads CASSLMGTEISYEQYF. In DNA form, the CDR3 reads TGTGCCAGCAGCTTAATGGGGACAGAAATCTCCTACGAGCAGTACTTC. The V gene is TRBV7-9, the J gene TRBJ2-7; 7 nucleotides line up with TRBD1. Losses at the gene ends were 2 bases for V and 0 bases for J; bases not matched to a gene: 7. CDR1 is SEHNR, CDR2 FQNEAQ, per germline (reference sequence). This CDR3 has 16 amino acids.

The chain recombines TRBV20-1 with TRBJ2-3; D is perhaps TRBD2 (5 bases). The CDR3 has 15 amino acids. V was cut by 3 bases and J by 1 base, with 14 bases left in between. Germline CDR1 DFQATT, CDR2 SNEGSKA (reference sequence). The CDR3 coding sequence is TGCAGTGCTAGCGATAGCGCCCATGGCACAGATACGCAGTATTTT. It encodes CSASDSAHGTDTQYF.

This clonotype was recorded a few times. The V and J genes are TRBV6-5 and TRBJ1-2; D unclear. This CDR3 region has 13 residues. Between the trimmed V and J ends, which lost 3 bases and 7 bases, there was a span of 12 bases. Germline CDR1 is MNHEY and CDR2 is SVGAGI. The CDR3 loop is CASSYSQIVGYTF. Written as DNA, the CDR3 is TGTGCCAGCAGTTATAGTCAGATAGTTGGCTACACCTTC.

The rearrangement joins TRBV29-1 to TRBJ2-2; D may be TRBD2 (5 bases). V lost 3 bases to trimming and J lost 6 bases, with 17 bases between them. Germline-derived CDR1 and CDR2 are SQVTM and ANQGSEA. The CDR3 runs 15 residues. DNA of the CDR3: TGCAGCGTTGACACCGAGGAGGAGTTGTCCGGGGAGCTGTTTTTT. This sequence encodes CSVDTEEELSGELFF.

This chain links TRBV7-3 with TRBJ2-1; the match to TRBD2 covers 12 bases. CDR1 SGHTA and CDR2 FQGTGA come from the germline V gene. J gave up 0 bases and V 3 bases, and 15 bases lay outside the gene matches. The CDR3 consists of 21 residues. This CDR3 reads CASSLGAGTSGLGPSYNEQFF. CDR3 bases: TGTGCCAGCAGCTTGGGTGCCGGGACTAGCGGGCTGGGACCCTCCTACAATGAGCAGTTCTTC.

There are many counts of this clonotype. The rearrangement uses TRBV20-1 and TRBJ2-7, with 7 positions matching TRBD2. The trim removed 8 bases at V and 0 bases at J, leaving 4 bases unmatched. In germline, CDR1 is DFQATT, CDR2 SNEGSKA (reference sequence). The CDR3 has 12 residues. CDR3 nucleotides: TGCAGTACCCTAGCGGTCTCCTACGAGCAGTACTTC. Its translation is CSTLAVSYEQYF.